This is a list of T cell receptor beta chains from one sample in a study of T cell responses to AZD1222 COVID-19 vaccine. Libraries were prepared by immunoSEQ multiplex PCR; TCRdb keeps only in-frame clonotypes and omits some of them. The data show about 110,000 clones, with approximately 96% seen just once and approximately 2.2% held by the top ten. This material consisted of peripheral blood, taken on day 0 of AZD1222 vaccination. These receptors originate from an adult in good health. CDR3s include the opening cysteine and the closing phenylalanine or tryptophan. D genes are given only for firm matches. Clone size is given for some rows only: seen once, a few or many times, or a class if the clone is expanded.

d_gene: -
j_gene: TRBJ2-7
abundance: -
v_gene: TRBV5-1
CDR3aa: CASSHPSGYTYEQYF
CDR3nt: TGCGCCAGCAGCCATCCCAGCGGGTACACCTACGAGCAGTACTTC

d_gene: -
j_gene: TRBJ2-5
abundance: once
v_gene: TRBV5-1
CDR3aa: CASSLGLGPTQETQYF
CDR3nt: TGCGCCAGCAGCTTGGGTTTGGGACCGACACAAGAGACCCAGTACTTC

d_gene: -
j_gene: TRBJ1-2
abundance: -
v_gene: TRBV29-1
CDR3aa: CSVNGDGYTF
CDR3nt: TGCAGCGTCAACGGAGATGGCTACACCTTC

d_gene: -
j_gene: TRBJ2-7
abundance: -
v_gene: TRBV30
CDR3aa: CAWSVMGWSLGEQYF
CDR3nt: TGTGCCTGGAGTGTCATGGGGTGGTCTTTAGGGGAGCAGTACTTC

d_gene: TRBD1
j_gene: TRBJ1-2
abundance: -
v_gene: TRBV10-3
CDR3aa: CAISEQGAYSYTF
CDR3nt: TGTGCCATCAGTGAACAGGGGGCTTATAGCTACACCTTC

d_gene: -
j_gene: TRBJ1-2
abundance: -
v_gene: TRBV6-6
CDR3aa: CASTRGTRNTF
CDR3nt: TGTGCCAGCACTCGGGGAACGCGGAACACCTTC

d_gene: TRBD1
j_gene: TRBJ2-3
abundance: -
v_gene: TRBV29-1
CDR3aa: CSGEQGTDTQYF
CDR3nt: TGCAGCGGCGAACAGGGGACAGATACGCAGTATTTT

d_gene: TRBD1
j_gene: TRBJ2-3
abundance: few
v_gene: TRBV6-1
CDR3aa: CASSEGTGPDTQYF
CDR3nt: TGTGCCAGCAGTGAAGGGACAGGGCCAGATACGCAGTATTTT

d_gene: TRBD2
j_gene: TRBJ2-1
abundance: once
v_gene: TRBV28
CDR3aa: CASSGPKGGLGTSGRLSYNEQFF
CDR3nt: TGTGCCAGCAGTGGACCCAAGGGGGGGTTGGGGACTAGCGGGAGACTCTCCTACAATGAGCAGTTCTTC

d_gene: TRBD1
j_gene: TRBJ2-5
abundance: -
v_gene: TRBV19
CDR3aa: CASGTGGNGETQYF
CDR3nt: TGTGCCAGTGGAACAGGGGGCAATGGGGAGACCCAGTACTTC

d_gene: TRBD1
j_gene: TRBJ1-1
abundance: few
v_gene: TRBV6-5
CDR3aa: CASRRGQGASEAFF
CDR3nt: TGTGCCAGCAGGAGGGGACAGGGGGCATCTGAAGCTTTCTTT

d_gene: -
j_gene: TRBJ2-3
abundance: -
v_gene: TRBV6-4
CDR3aa: CASSPPGSDTQYF
CDR3nt: TGTGCCAGCAGCCCACCTGGTTCAGATACGCAGTATTTT

d_gene: -
j_gene: TRBJ1-1
abundance: -
v_gene: TRBV13
CDR3aa: CASSLYGENTEAFF
CDR3nt: TGTGCCAGCAGCTTATATGGAGAGAACACTGAAGCTTTCTTT

d_gene: -
j_gene: TRBJ1-2
abundance: -
v_gene: TRBV5-6
CDR3aa: CASSLARMGRSSWGYTF
CDR3nt: TGTGCCAGCAGCTTGGCCAGAATGGGACGGTCGTCGTGGGGCTACACCTTC

d_gene: -
j_gene: TRBJ1-5
abundance: -
v_gene: TRBV4-1
CDR3aa: CASSQVGSNQPQHF
CDR3nt: TGCGCCAGCAGCCAAGTAGGGTCCAATCAGCCCCAGCATTTT

d_gene: -
j_gene: TRBJ1-1
abundance: -
v_gene: TRBV2
CDR3aa: CASIPAGPRGNTEAFF
CDR3nt: TGTGCCAGCATCCCCGCCGGCCCCAGGGGGAACACTGAAGCTTTCTTT

d_gene: TRBD1
j_gene: TRBJ1-4
abundance: -
v_gene: TRBV30
CDR3aa: CAWQPGTGTEKLFF
CDR3nt: TGTGCCTGGCAACCCGGGACAGGGACCGAAAAACTGTTTTTT

d_gene: TRBD1
j_gene: TRBJ2-3
abundance: -
v_gene: TRBV29-1
CDR3aa: CSGGQGASTDTQYF
CDR3nt: TGCAGCGGGGGACAGGGGGCGAGCACAGATACGCAGTATTTT

d_gene: TRBD2
j_gene: TRBJ2-1
abundance: -
v_gene: TRBV30
CDR3aa: CAWTDWASGSYNEQFF
CDR3nt: TGTGCCTGGACTGATTGGGCTAGCGGCTCCTACAATGAGCAGTTCTTC

d_gene: -
j_gene: TRBJ2-2
abundance: -
v_gene: TRBV11-1
CDR3aa: CASSPGGGGTGELFF
CDR3nt: TGTGCCAGCAGCCCCGGAGGAGGAGGGACCGGGGAGCTGTTTTTT

d_gene: -
j_gene: TRBJ1-1
abundance: -
v_gene: TRBV30
CDR3aa: CAWSVSKGGDTEAFF
CDR3nt: TGTGCCTGGAGTGTAAGCAAGGGGGGGGACACTGAAGCTTTCTTT

d_gene: -
j_gene: TRBJ1-2
abundance: -
v_gene: TRBV4-1
CDR3aa: CASSQGADLGNYGYTF
CDR3nt: TGCGCCAGCAGCCAGGGTGCCGACTTAGGGAACTATGGCTACACCTTC